This is a list of T cell receptor beta chains from one sample in a study of type 1 regulatory T cells. TCRdb re-called the reads through MiXCR, storing one row per CDR3 protein. Altogether around 64,000 distinct CDR3 sequences are present, about a fifth being singletons, with the ten largest covering less than 10%. Which antigens these TCRs recognize remains unknown. Sequencing was performed on cultured type 1 regulatory T (Tr1) cells, either the whole culture or a sorted fraction (not recorded which). The receptors come from a human donor in good health. Both conserved end residues are part of each CDR3. The D gene is left open where the match is weak. The size entry is marked missing in some rows and otherwise reads once, few, many or a size class.

abundance: .; v_gene: TRBV5-1; j_gene: TRBJ2-1; d_gene: TRBD2; CDR3aa: CASSPLAVNNEQFF; CDR3nt: TGCGCCAGCAGCCCCCTAGCGGTGAACAATGAGCAGTTCTTC
abundance: few; v_gene: TRBV5-4; j_gene: TRBJ2-3; d_gene: .; CDR3aa: CASSLQGKDTQYF; CDR3nt: TGTGCCAGCAGCTTGCAGGGGAAAGATACGCAGTATTTT
abundance: few; v_gene: TRBV6-1; j_gene: TRBJ1-6; d_gene: .; CDR3aa: CASSEQGRNSPLHF; CDR3nt: TGTGCCAGCAGTGAACAGGGTAGAAATTCACCCCTCCACTTT
abundance: .; v_gene: TRBV4-2; j_gene: TRBJ2-3; d_gene: .; CDR3aa: CASSLQDQSSTDTQYF; CDR3nt: TGTGCCAGCAGCTTGCAAGATCAATCCAGCACAGATACGCAGTATTTT
abundance: .; v_gene: TRBV29-1; j_gene: TRBJ2-1; d_gene: TRBD2; CDR3aa: CSVNPSGSPIYNEQFF; CDR3nt: TGCAGCGTTAATCCTAGCGGGAGCCCAATCTACAATGAGCAGTTCTTC
abundance: many; v_gene: TRBV7-2; j_gene: TRBJ2-1; d_gene: .; CDR3aa: CASGPRGYNEQFF; CDR3nt: TGTGCCAGCGGCCCTCGGGGCTACAATGAGCAGTTCTTC
abundance: few; v_gene: TRBV30; j_gene: TRBJ1-5; d_gene: .; CDR3aa: CAWSGGEGQPQHF; CDR3nt: TGTGCCTGGAGTGGGGGAGAAGGGCAGCCCCAGCATTTT
abundance: few; v_gene: TRBV20-1; j_gene: TRBJ2-1; d_gene: TRBD2; CDR3aa: CSVLLAALGEQFF; CDR3nt: TGCAGTGTTCTACTAGCGGCCCTGGGGGAGCAGTTCTTC
abundance: .; v_gene: TRBV3-1; j_gene: TRBJ1-5; d_gene: .; CDR3aa: CASSQDRDQPQHF; CDR3nt: TGTGCCAGCAGCCAAGATCGGGATCAGCCCCAGCATTTT
abundance: few; v_gene: TRBV24-1; j_gene: TRBJ1-5; d_gene: .; CDR3aa: CATSDHSGNQPQHF; CDR3nt: TGTGCCACCAGTGACCACAGCGGCAATCAGCCCCAGCATTTT
abundance: .; v_gene: TRBV6-5; j_gene: TRBJ1-1; d_gene: TRBD1; CDR3aa: CASTRQGADTEAFF; CDR3nt: TGTGCCAGCACAAGACAGGGGGCGGACACTGAAGCTTTCTTT
abundance: .; v_gene: TRBV5-1; j_gene: TRBJ2-7; d_gene: TRBD2; CDR3aa: CASSENFRPSGTYEQYF; CDR3nt: TGCGCCAGCAGCGAGAACTTTCGGCCTAGCGGGACCTACGAGCAGTACTTC
abundance: .; v_gene: TRBV5-6; j_gene: TRBJ2-5; d_gene: TRBD1; CDR3aa: CASSKTDRGRETQYF; CDR3nt: TGTGCCAGCAGTAAAACAGACAGGGGTCGAGAGACCCAGTACTTC
abundance: few; v_gene: TRBV6-6; j_gene: TRBJ1-2; d_gene: .; CDR3aa: CASSYGVNYGYTF; CDR3nt: TGTGCCAGCAGTTACGGGGTAAACTATGGCTACACCTTC
abundance: few; v_gene: TRBV5-1; j_gene: TRBJ2-5; d_gene: .; CDR3aa: CATAEGWGTETQYF; CDR3nt: TGCGCCACTGCGGAGGGCTGGGGTACGGAGACCCAGTACTTC
abundance: medium-sized; v_gene: TRBV7-3; j_gene: TRBJ2-1; d_gene: .; CDR3aa: CASSLGGPYNEQFF; CDR3nt: TGTGCCAGCAGCTTGGGGGGGCCCTACAATGAGCAGTTCTTC
abundance: few; v_gene: TRBV6-1; j_gene: TRBJ1-2; d_gene: .; CDR3aa: CASSPQSATF; CDR3nt: TGTGCCAGCAGCCCCCAGTCCGCCACCTTC
abundance: .; v_gene: TRBV7-2; j_gene: TRBJ2-6; d_gene: .; CDR3aa: CASSLWGAPGANVLTF; CDR3nt: TGTGCCAGCAGCTTATGGGGCGCTCCTGGGGCCAACGTCCTGACTTTC
abundance: .; v_gene: TRBV20-1; j_gene: TRBJ2-5; d_gene: TRBD2; CDR3aa: CSASGLAGEQETQYF; CDR3nt: TGCAGTGCTAGCGGGCTAGCGGGCGAGCAAGAGACCCAGTACTTC
abundance: few; v_gene: TRBV6-1; j_gene: TRBJ2-2; d_gene: .; CDR3aa: CASKPEGGTGELFF; CDR3nt: TGTGCCAGCAAACCGGAGGGAGGCACCGGGGAGCTGTTTTTT
abundance: .; v_gene: TRBV19; j_gene: TRBJ2-1; d_gene: TRBD1; CDR3aa: CASKSSGTGLENEQFF; CDR3nt: TGTGCCAGTAAATCATCCGGGACAGGGTTGGAGAATGAGCAGTTCTTC
abundance: .; v_gene: TRBV20-1; j_gene: TRBJ2-7; d_gene: TRBD2; CDR3aa: CSARGGDF; CDR3nt: TGCAGTGCGCGGGGGGGGGACTTC
abundance: few; v_gene: TRBV27; j_gene: TRBJ2-1; d_gene: .; CDR3aa: CASGDLSAVEQFF; CDR3nt: TGTGCCAGCGGGGACCTATCCGCGGTTGAGCAGTTCTTC
abundance: .; v_gene: TRBV5-1; j_gene: TRBJ1-6; d_gene: .; CDR3aa: CASRQGNSPLHF; CDR3nt: TGCGCCAGCAGACAGGGTAATTCACCCCTCCACTTT
abundance: few; v_gene: TRBV7-9; j_gene: TRBJ2-7; d_gene: .; CDR3aa: CASSSPYGSYEQYF; CDR3nt: TGTGCCAGCAGCTCCCCGTACGGCTCCTACGAGCAGTACTTC
abundance: few; v_gene: TRBV12-3/TRBV12-4; j_gene: TRBJ1-1; d_gene: .; CDR3aa: CASSLPLSNTEAFF; CDR3nt: TGTGCCAGCAGTTTACCCCTATCCAACACTGAAGCTTTCTTT
abundance: .; v_gene: TRBV2; j_gene: TRBJ2-7; d_gene: TRBD2; CDR3aa: CATRDYSYEQYF; CDR3nt: TGTGCCACCCGGGACTACTCCTACGAGCAGTACTTC
abundance: .; v_gene: TRBV5-1; j_gene: TRBJ2-7; d_gene: TRBD2; CDR3aa: CASSSRLAGVREQYF; CDR3nt: TGCGCCAGCAGCTCAAGACTAGCGGGAGTTCGCGAGCAGTACTTC
abundance: few; v_gene: TRBV5-1; j_gene: TRBJ2-3; d_gene: TRBD2; CDR3aa: CASSIGGRSADTQYF; CDR3nt: TGCGCCAGCAGCATCGGCGGGAGATCCGCAGATACGCAGTATTTT
abundance: few; v_gene: TRBV6-5; j_gene: TRBJ2-5; d_gene: .; CDR3aa: CASSSTAAGQETQYF; CDR3nt: TGTGCCAGCAGTTCAACAGCGGCCGGACAAGAGACCCAGTACTTC
abundance: once; v_gene: TRBV19; j_gene: TRBJ2-7; d_gene: .; CDR3aa: CASSMVRDYEQCF; CDR3nt: TGTGCCAGCTCGATGGTTCGAGACTACGAGCAGTGCTTC
abundance: few; v_gene: TRBV10-3; j_gene: TRBJ1-5; d_gene: .; CDR3aa: CAISEGSGAQHF; CDR3nt: TGTGCCATCAGTGAGGGTTCAGGGGCCCAGCATTTT
abundance: .; v_gene: TRBV18; j_gene: TRBJ2-1; d_gene: .; CDR3aa: CASSPQNGYNEQFF; CDR3nt: TGTGCCAGCTCACCACAGAACGGATACAATGAGCAGTTCTTC
abundance: few; v_gene: TRBV5-1; j_gene: TRBJ1-6; d_gene: TRBD1; CDR3aa: CASSRTGDLSPLHF; CDR3nt: TGCGCCAGCTCTCGGACAGGGGATCTTTCACCCCTCCACTTT
abundance: few; v_gene: TRBV6-6; j_gene: TRBJ1-3; d_gene: TRBD1; CDR3aa: CASSYLVIGQGSRNTIYF; CDR3nt: TGTGCCAGCAGTTACTTAGTTATAGGACAGGGATCGAGAAACACCATATATTTT
abundance: .; v_gene: TRBV5-1; j_gene: TRBJ2-3; d_gene: TRBD2; CDR3aa: CASSLEAGDLDTQYF; CDR3nt: TGCGCCAGCAGCTTGGAGGCGGGAGATCTTGATACGCAGTATTTT
abundance: .; v_gene: TRBV5-1; j_gene: TRBJ1-1; d_gene: TRBD1; CDR3aa: CASSPYRGSLNTEAFF; CDR3nt: TGCGCCAGCAGCCCGTACAGGGGCTCACTTAACACTGAAGCTTTCTTT
abundance: .; v_gene: TRBV27; j_gene: TRBJ2-4; d_gene: .; CDR3aa: CASYSGPSLAKNIQYF; CDR3nt: TGTGCCAGCTACAGCGGACCATCACTAGCCAAAAACATTCAGTACTTC
abundance: few; v_gene: TRBV18; j_gene: TRBJ2-3; d_gene: TRBD2; CDR3aa: CASSRLAGVGDTQYF; CDR3nt: TGTGCCAGCTCCAGGTTAGCGGGAGTCGGAGATACGCAGTATTTT
abundance: .; v_gene: TRBV5-1; j_gene: TRBJ2-7; d_gene: .; CDR3aa: CASSQVTVYTREQYF; CDR3nt: TGCGCCAGCAGCCAGGTCACAGTCTATACACGCGAGCAGTACTTC
abundance: .; v_gene: TRBV19; j_gene: TRBJ2-7; d_gene: .; CDR3aa: CASSPALSSYEQYF; CDR3nt: TGTGCCAGTTCTCCTGCGCTGAGCTCCTACGAGCAGTACTTC
abundance: .; v_gene: TRBV20-1; j_gene: TRBJ2-1; d_gene: TRBD2; CDR3aa: CSAQSSTSGSNEQFF; CDR3nt: TGCAGTGCCCAGTCCAGCACTAGCGGGAGTAATGAGCAGTTCTTC
abundance: many; v_gene: TRBV19; j_gene: TRBJ2-1; d_gene: TRBD2; CDR3aa: CASNPAGSYNEQFF; CDR3nt: TGTGCCAGTAACCCAGCGGGATCCTACAATGAGCAGTTCTTC
abundance: few; v_gene: TRBV4-1; j_gene: TRBJ2-5; d_gene: .; CDR3aa: CASSLRRTEQETQYF; CDR3nt: TGCGCCAGCAGCCTCCGCAGGACGGAACAAGAGACCCAGTACTTC
abundance: .; v_gene: TRBV5-1; j_gene: TRBJ1-3; d_gene: TRBD1; CDR3aa: CASSSTGSIGNTIYF; CDR3nt: TGCGCCAGCAGCTCGACAGGGTCCATTGGAAACACCATATATTTT
abundance: .; v_gene: TRBV5-6; j_gene: TRBJ2-1; d_gene: TRBD2; CDR3aa: CASSWGAGGRNEQFF; CDR3nt: TGTGCCAGCAGCTGGGGAGCGGGAGGGAGGAATGAGCAGTTCTTC
abundance: .; v_gene: TRBV7-2; j_gene: TRBJ2-2; d_gene: TRBD2; CDR3aa: CAGGGSGNTGELFF; CDR3nt: TGTGCTGGGGGGGGTAGCGGGAACACCGGGGAGCTGTTTTTT
abundance: .; v_gene: TRBV6-2/TRBV6-3; j_gene: TRBJ1-2; d_gene: .; CDR3aa: CASRHGQNYGYTF; CDR3nt: TGTGCCAGCAGGCACGGACAGAACTATGGCTACACCTTC